These 5 T cell receptor beta chains originate from one sample sequenced in a study of post-analysis software for immune sequencing data. Findings and limits, study-wide: TRBV5-6, TRBV5-1 and TRBV20-1 belonged to a set of about five TRBV segments that were more frequent in patients than controls.

Unique molecular identifiers featured in each of the TCR beta cDNA libraries. TCRdb reprocessed the PCR reads via MiXCR and lists one record per CDR3 protein. Among some 690,000 distinct CDR3 sequences listed, roughly three fifths were seen once. These TCRs are of unknown antigen specificity. What was sequenced was blood. Receptors were obtained from a girl aged 2 to 10 with multiple sclerosis.

This clonotype came up once. The chain couples TRBV12-3 or TRBV12-4 to TRBJ2-1, with 7 bases identical to TRBD1. V lost 6 bases, J lost 1 base, and 6 bases stayed unmatched. CDR3 size: 15 residues. This chain's CDR3 is CASRTPGQSYNEQFF. CDR3 nucleotide sequence: TGTGCCAGCAGGACTCCGGGACAGTCCTACAATGAGCAGTTCTTC.

The V gene is TRBV12-3 or TRBV12-4, the J gene TRBJ1-6; 7 nucleotides match TRBD1. With 5 bases clipped from V and 6 bases from J, the junction kept 4 bases outside the gene matches. The CDR3 is 14 residues long. CDR3 sequence: CASSTTGLNSPLHF. Here the CDR3 DNA reads TGTGCCAGCAGTACGACAGGGCTTAATTCACCCCTCCACTTT.

DNA for the CDR3: TGCGCCAGCAGCTTGGCGGCAGCTCCTAACTATGGCTACACCTTC. Translating gives CASSLAAAPNYGYTF. The chain joins TRBV5-1 to TRBJ1-2; no firm D call. V was shortened by 0 bases and J by 0 bases, with 9 bases between the two germline ends. The V gene's germline CDR1 is SGHRS and CDR2 YFSETQ. The CDR3 is 15 residues long.

This clonotype was picked up a small number of times. The genes are TRBV7-2 and TRBJ2-1; 8 bases align to TRBD2. CDR1 is SGHTA and CDR2 is FQGNSA in the germline V gene. The CDR3 is made up of 15 amino acids. V shed 5 bases, J shed 5 bases, and the junction held 8 bases outside the gene matches. The DNA of the CDR3 is TGTGCCAGCAGCAAACCCCCTAGCGGGCACAATGAGCAGTTCTTC. Its translation is CASSKPPSGHNEQFF.

This clonotype was detected only a few times. The rearrangement joins TRBV12-3 or TRBV12-4 to TRBJ2-7; D gene uncertain. Trimming stripped 5 bases from V and 2 bases from J, with 16 bases between. This CDR3 spans 15 amino acids. The CDR3 is CASSPWAQRPYEQYF. The CDR3 DNA follows: TGTGCCAGCAGTCCCTGGGCTCAAAGACCCTACGAGCAGTACTTC.